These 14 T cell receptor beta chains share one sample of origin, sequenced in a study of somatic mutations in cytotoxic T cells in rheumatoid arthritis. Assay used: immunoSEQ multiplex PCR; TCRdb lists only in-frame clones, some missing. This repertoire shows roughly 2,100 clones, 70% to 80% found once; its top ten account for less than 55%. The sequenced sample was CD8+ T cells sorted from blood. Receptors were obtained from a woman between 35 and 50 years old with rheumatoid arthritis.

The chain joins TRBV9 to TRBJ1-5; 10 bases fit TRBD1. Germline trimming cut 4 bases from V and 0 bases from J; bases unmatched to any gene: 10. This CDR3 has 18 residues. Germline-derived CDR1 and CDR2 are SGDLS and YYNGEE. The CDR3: CASSTGTGEAYSNQPQHF. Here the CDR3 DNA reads TGTGCCAGCAGCACTGGGACAGGGGAGGCTTATAGCAATCAGCCCCAGCATTTT.

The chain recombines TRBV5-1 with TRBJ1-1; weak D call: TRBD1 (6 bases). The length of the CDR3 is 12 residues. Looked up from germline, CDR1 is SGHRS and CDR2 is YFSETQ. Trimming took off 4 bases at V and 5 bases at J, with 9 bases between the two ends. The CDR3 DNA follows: TGCGCCAGCAGCCTCAGGGGAACTGAAGCTTTCTTT. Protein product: CASSLRGTEAFF.

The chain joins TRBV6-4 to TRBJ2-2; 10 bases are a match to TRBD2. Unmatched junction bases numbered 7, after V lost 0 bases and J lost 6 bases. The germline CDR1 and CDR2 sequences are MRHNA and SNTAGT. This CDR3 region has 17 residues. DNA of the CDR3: TGTGCCAGCAGTGACTCACTAGCGGGATATCTAGCCGGGGAGCTGTTTTTT. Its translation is CASSDSLAGYLAGELFF.

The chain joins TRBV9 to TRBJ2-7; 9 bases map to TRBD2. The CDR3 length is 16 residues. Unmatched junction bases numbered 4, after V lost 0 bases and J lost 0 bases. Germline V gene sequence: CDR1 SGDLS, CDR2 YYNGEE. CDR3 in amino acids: CASSVDPSGDSYEQYF. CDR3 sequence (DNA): TGTGCCAGCAGCGTAGACCCTAGCGGGGACTCCTACGAGCAGTACTTC.

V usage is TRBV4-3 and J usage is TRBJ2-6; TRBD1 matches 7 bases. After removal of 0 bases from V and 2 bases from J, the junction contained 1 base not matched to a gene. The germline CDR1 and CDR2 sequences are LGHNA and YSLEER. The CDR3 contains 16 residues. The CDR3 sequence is CASSQEGGTGANVLTF. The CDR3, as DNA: TGCGCCAGCAGCCAAGAAGGGGGCACTGGGGCCAACGTCCTGACTTTC.

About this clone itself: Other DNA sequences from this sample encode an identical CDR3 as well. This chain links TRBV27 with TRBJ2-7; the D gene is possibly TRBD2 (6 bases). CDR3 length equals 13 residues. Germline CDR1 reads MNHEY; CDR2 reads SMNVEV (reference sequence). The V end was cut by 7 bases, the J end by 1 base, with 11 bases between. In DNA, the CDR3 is TGTGCCAGCATGGGAGGCGCTTCCTACGAGCAGTACTTC. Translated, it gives CASMGGASYEQYF.

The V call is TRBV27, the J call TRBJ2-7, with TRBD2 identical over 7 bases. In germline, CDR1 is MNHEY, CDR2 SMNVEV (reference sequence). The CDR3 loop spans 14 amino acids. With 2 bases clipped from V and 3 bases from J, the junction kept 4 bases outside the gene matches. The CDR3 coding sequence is TGTGCCAGCAGTTTAACTAGCGCTGACTACGAGCAGTACTTC. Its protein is CASSLTSADYEQYF.

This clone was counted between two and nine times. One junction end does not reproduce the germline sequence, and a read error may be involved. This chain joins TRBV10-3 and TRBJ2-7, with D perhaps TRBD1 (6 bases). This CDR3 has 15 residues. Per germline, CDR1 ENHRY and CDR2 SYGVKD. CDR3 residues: CASSYWVDRTYEQYF. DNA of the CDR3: TGTGCCAGCAGTTACTGGGTCGACAGGACCTACGAGCAGTACTTC.

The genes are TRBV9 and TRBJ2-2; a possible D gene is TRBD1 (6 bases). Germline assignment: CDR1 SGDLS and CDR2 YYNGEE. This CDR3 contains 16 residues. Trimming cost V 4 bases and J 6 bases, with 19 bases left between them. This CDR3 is CASSIGTLRSAGELFF. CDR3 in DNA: TGTGCCAGCAGCATCGGGACACTCAGATCGGCCGGGGAGCTGTTTTTT.

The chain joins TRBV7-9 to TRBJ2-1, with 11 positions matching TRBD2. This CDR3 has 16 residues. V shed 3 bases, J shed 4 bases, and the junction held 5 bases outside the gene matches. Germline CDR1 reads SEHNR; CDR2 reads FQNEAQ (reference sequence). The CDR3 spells CASSFMGLADYNEQFF. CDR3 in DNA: TGTGCCAGCAGCTTCATGGGACTAGCGGATTACAATGAGCAGTTCTTC.

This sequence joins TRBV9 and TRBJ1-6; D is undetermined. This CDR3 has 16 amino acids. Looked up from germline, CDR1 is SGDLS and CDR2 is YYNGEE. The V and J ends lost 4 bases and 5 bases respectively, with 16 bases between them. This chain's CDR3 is CASSPWGVGDNSPLHF. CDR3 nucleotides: TGTGCCAGCAGCCCCTGGGGAGTCGGAGATAATTCACCCCTCCACTTT.

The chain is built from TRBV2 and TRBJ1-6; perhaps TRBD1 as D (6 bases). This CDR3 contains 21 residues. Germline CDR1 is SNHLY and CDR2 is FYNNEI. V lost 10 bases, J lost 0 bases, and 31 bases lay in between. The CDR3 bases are TGTGCCATCATACCGGGGGGACACAATGCCCTAGTGGGCTCCTATAATTCACCCCTCCACTTT. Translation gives CAIIPGGHNALVGSYNSPLHF.

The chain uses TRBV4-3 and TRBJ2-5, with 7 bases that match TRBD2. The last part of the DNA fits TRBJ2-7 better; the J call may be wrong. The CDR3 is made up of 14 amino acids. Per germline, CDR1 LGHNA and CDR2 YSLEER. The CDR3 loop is CASSPGLLNYEQYF. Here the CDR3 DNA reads TGCGCCAGCAGCCCGGGACTACTTAACTACGAGCAGTACTTC.

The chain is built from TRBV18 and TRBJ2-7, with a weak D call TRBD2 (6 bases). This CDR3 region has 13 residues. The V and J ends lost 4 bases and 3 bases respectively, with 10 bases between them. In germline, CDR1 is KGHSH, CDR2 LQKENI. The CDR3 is CASSLEGNYEQYF. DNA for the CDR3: TGTGCCAGCTCACTGGAGGGGAACTACGAGCAGTACTTC.